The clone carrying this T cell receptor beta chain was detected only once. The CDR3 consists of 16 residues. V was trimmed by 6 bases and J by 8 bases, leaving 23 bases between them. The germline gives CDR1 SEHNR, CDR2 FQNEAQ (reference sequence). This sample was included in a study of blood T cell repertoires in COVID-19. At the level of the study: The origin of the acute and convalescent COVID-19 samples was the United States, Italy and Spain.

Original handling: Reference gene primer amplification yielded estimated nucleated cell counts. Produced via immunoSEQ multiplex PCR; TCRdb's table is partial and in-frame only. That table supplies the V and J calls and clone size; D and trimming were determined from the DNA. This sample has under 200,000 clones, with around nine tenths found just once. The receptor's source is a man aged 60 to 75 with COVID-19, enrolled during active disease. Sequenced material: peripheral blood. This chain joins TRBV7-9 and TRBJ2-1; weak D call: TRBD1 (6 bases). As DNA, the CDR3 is TGTGCCAGCAGACCAACAGGGTCTTCTGGGTGGTATGAGCAGTTCTTC. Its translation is CASRPTGSSGWYEQFF.